What follows are 32 T cell receptor beta chains derived from one specimen sequenced in a study of beta chain features in type 1 diabetes. Since all of the isolated RNA was reverse transcribed, expressed TCRB transcripts were what got sequenced. Clones were sequenced by immunoSEQ multiplex PCR, and TCRdb holds only the in-frame ones, with some missing. This sample has 250,000 to 300,000 clones, with around 25% found just once. Their antigens remain unidentified. Study-level points and caveats: Moderate but significant shortening of TCRB CDR3s was recorded in all four CD4+ subsets from Type 1 diabetes patients.

Sequenced: naive CD4+ T cells from blood. The receptors here all came from a woman aged 25 to 39 with type 1 diabetes.

The rearrangement links TRBV5-6 to TRBJ2-5; no clear D gene. The CDR3 has 13 residues. Germline V gene data show CDR1 as SGHDT and CDR2 as YYEEEE. V lost 4 bases and J lost 2, with 9 bases in between. The CDR3 reads CASSGDLQETQYF. The CDR3 region has the DNA TGTGCCAGCAGCGGAGACTTACAAGAGACCCAGTACTTC.

This sequence joins TRBV9 and TRBJ2-6; no definite D call. V lost 3 bases and J 0 bases, leaving 4 bases between the germline ends. The CDR3 runs to 14 residues. Germline V gene lookup returns CDR1 SGDLS and CDR2 YYNGEE. The CDR3 DNA is TGTGCCAGCAGCGCCCTCTCTGGGGCCAACGTCCTGACTTTC. This codes for CASSALSGANVLTF. Full variable domain (remainder filled in from reference TRBV9 and TRBJ2-6): DSGVTQTPKHLITATGQRVTLRCSPRSGDLSVYWYQQSLDQGLQFLIQYYNGEERAKGNILERFSAQQFPDLHSELNLSSLELGDSALYFCASSALSGANVLTFGAGSRLTVL.

This clone appeared a few times. The rearrangement joins TRBV7-9 to TRBJ2-5; D perhaps matches TRBD1 (6 bases). The CDR3 has 15 amino acids. V lost 3 bases and J lost 4, with 15 bases in between. Germline CDR1 reads SEHNR; CDR2 reads FQNEAQ (reference sequence). The CDR3 here is CASSLKQGVGETQYF. The CDR3 region has the DNA TGTGCCAGCAGCTTGAAACAGGGAGTAGGAGAGACCCAGTACTTC.

The chain uses TRBV9 and TRBJ2-1; a possible D gene is TRBD1 (5 bases). CDR1 and CDR2 (germline): SGDLS, YYNGEE. V dropped 0 bases and J dropped 11 bases, with 12 bases sitting between them. This CDR3 has 13 amino acids. The CDR3 DNA is TGTGCCAGCAGCGTAGATAGGACATCTAAGCAGTTCTTC. This gives the protein CASSVDRTSKQFF. Full variable domain (outside the CDR3, taken from reference TRBV9 and TRBJ2-1): DSGVTQTPKHLITATGQRVTLRCSPRSGDLSVYWYQQSLDQGLQFLIQYYNGEERAKGNILERFSAQQFPDLHSELNLSSLELGDSALYFCASSVDRTSKQFFGPGTRLTVL.

V gene TRBV14 combines with J gene TRBJ2-1; TRBD2 aligns across 14 bases. The CDR3 is 19 residues long. CDR1 is SGHDN, CDR2 FVKESK, per germline. The junction had 9 bases not matched to a gene; V was cut back by 0 bases and J by 5 bases. CDR3 nucleotide sequence: TGTGCCAGCAGCCAAGAACCACCGGGACTAGCGGGAGTCCACAATGAGCAGTTCTTC. It translates to CASSQEPPGLAGVHNEQFF.

The DNA of the CDR3 is TGCGCCAGCAGCCAGGACGGGAGGGCGTCCTACAATGAGCAGTTCTTC. It encodes CASSQDGRASYNEQFF. The rearrangement links TRBV4-1 to TRBJ2-1, with TRBD2 matching 8 bases. The CDR3 has 16 residues. J was trimmed by 1 base and V by 3 bases; bases with no gene match: 5. Germline loops: CDR1 MGHRA, CDR2 YSYEKL.

The V and J genes are TRBV29-1 and TRBJ2-5; 8 nucleotides match TRBD2. The J call is in doubt because the DNA end fits TRBJ2-7 better. Looked up from germline, CDR1 is SQVTM and CDR2 is ANQGSEA. CDR3 size: 15 residues. CDR3 sequence (DNA): TGCAGCGTTGAAGATCGAACTAGCGGCAACTACGAGCAGTACTTC. It codes for CSVEDRTSGNYEQYF.

This clone was picked up a small number of times. V usage is TRBV28 and J usage is TRBJ1-2; maybe TRBD1 (5 bases). CDR1 and CDR2 (germline): MDHEN, SYDVKM. The CDR3 runs to 14 residues. V dropped 5 bases and J dropped 1 base, with 11 bases sitting between them. The DNA for the CDR3 is TGTGCCAGCAGTCCTCTGGACAATAACTATGGCTACACCTTC. Its translation is CASSPLDNNYGYTF.

This rearrangement joins TRBV30 to TRBJ2-3; maybe TRBD2 (6 bases). V lost 2 bases and J 1 base, leaving 13 bases between the germline ends. Germline loops: CDR1 GTSNPN, CDR2 SVGIG (reference sequence). CDR3 size: 15 residues. CDR3 sequence (DNA): TGTGCCTGGAGTCCCCGGGACTTCCGCACAGATACGCAGTATTTT. Encoded protein: CAWSPRDFRTDTQYF.

The chain employs TRBV30 and TRBJ1-1; D is ambiguous. V was cut by 4 bases and J by 0 bases, with 3 bases left in between. This CDR3 has 11 residues. Germline CDR1 reads GTSNPN; CDR2 reads SVGIG (reference sequence). CDR3: CAWIMNTEAFF. The CDR3 region has the DNA TGTGCCTGGATAATGAACACTGAAGCTTTCTTT.

V is TRBV28 and J is TRBJ2-2, with D hard to call. The length of the CDR3 is 12 residues. The V gene lost 7 bases and the J gene lost 1 base, with 4 bases spanning the gap. In germline, CDR1 is MDHEN, CDR2 SYDVKM. The CDR3 loop reads CASTQNTGELFF. The CDR3 DNA reads as TGTGCCAGCACCCAGAACACCGGGGAGCTGTTTTTT.

This clone was observed a handful of times. Other DNA sequences in this specimen translate into the identical CDR3. This chain connects TRBV29-1 to TRBJ1-1; perhaps TRBD1 as D (5 bases). V shed 1 base and J shed 1 base, with 7 bases lying between them. Germline V gene data show CDR1 as SQVTM and CDR2 as ANQGSEA. The CDR3 sequence is 13 residues long. The CDR3: CSVEGQTNTEAFF. As DNA, the CDR3 is TGCAGCGTTGAAGGACAGACGAACACTGAAGCTTTCTTT.

V is TRBV19 and J is TRBJ1-5; 8 bases are a match to TRBD1. The CDR3 contains 18 residues. J gave up 0 bases and V 4 bases, and 11 bases lay outside the gene matches. Germline CDR1 is LNHDA and CDR2 is SQIVND (reference sequence). The CDR3 is CASSRTGLPSYSNQPQHF. The CDR3 nucleotides are TGTGCCAGTAGTAGGACAGGGCTGCCGAGCTATAGCAATCAGCCCCAGCATTTT.

This clone was seen once. This sequence joins TRBV30 and TRBJ2-7, with D possibly matching TRBD1 (6 bases). The germline V gene has CDR1 GTSNPN and CDR2 SVGIG (reference sequence). V shed 5 bases and J shed 3 bases, with 14 bases lying between them. CDR3 length equals 13 residues. In nucleotides, the CDR3 is TGTGCCTGGGGAATACAGGGTAGCTACGAGCAGTACTTC. Its translation: CAWGIQGSYEQYF.

This rearrangement joins TRBV18 to TRBJ1-1, with no clear D. There are 13 residues in the CDR3. Per germline, CDR1 KGHSH and CDR2 LQKENI. With 3 bases removed from V and 0 bases from J, the gap between germline ends came to 5 bases. The CDR3 protein is CASSPFVNTEAFF. As DNA, the CDR3 is TGTGCCAGCTCACCTTTCGTGAACACTGAAGCTTTCTTT.

The chain links TRBV5-1 to TRBJ2-7; 7 positions match TRBD1. The CDR3 spans 13 residues. V shed 6 bases, J shed 0 bases, and the junction held 3 bases outside the gene matches. Germline CDR1 reads SGHRS; CDR2 reads YFSETQ. The CDR3: CASTGQPSYEQYF. DNA for the CDR3: TGCGCCAGCACGGGACAGCCCTCCTACGAGCAGTACTTC.

A few counts support this clone. The chain uses TRBV19 and TRBJ1-1, with D unresolved. Germline V gives CDR1 LNHDA, CDR2 SQIVND (reference sequence). V shed 4 bases and J shed 8 bases, with 8 bases lying between them. This CDR3 is built from 11 residues. The CDR3 coding sequence is TGTGCCAGTAGTAAAAGCGGGGAAGCTTTCTTT. Its protein product is CASSKSGEAFF. Variable domain in full (rest from reference TRBV19 and TRBJ1-1): DGGITQSPKYLFRKEGQNVTLSCEQNLNHDAMYWYRQDPGQGLRLIYYSQIVNDFQKGDIAEGYSVSREKKESFPLTVTSAQKNPTAFYLCASSKSGEAFFGQGTRLTVV.

This clone was recorded a few times. This sequence joins TRBV7-9 and TRBJ1-2; D may be TRBD1 (6 bases). Looked up from germline, CDR1 is SEHNR and CDR2 is FQNEAQ (reference sequence). The CDR3 is 12 residues long. The V end was cut by 5 bases, the J end by 5 bases, with 9 bases between. CDR3 in amino acids: CASSRTEYGYTF. The CDR3, as DNA: TGTGCCAGCAGCCGGACAGAGTATGGCTACACCTTC.

This clone has a handful of counts. V is TRBV9 and J is TRBJ2-2; 9 positions agree with TRBD2. The CDR3 has 17 residues. Germline CDR1 reads SGDLS; CDR2 reads YYNGEE. Trimming at V came to 0 bases and at J to 6 bases, leaving 9 bases not matched to a gene. The CDR3 bases are TGTGCCAGCAGCGTAGGTGGGCTAGCGGGGATCTCCGGGGAGCTGTTTTTT. Translated: CASSVGGLAGISGELFF.

The chain has TRBV7-8 and TRBJ2-1; TRBD1 matches 10 bases. The length of the CDR3 is 13 residues. The ends lost 4 bases at V and 9 bases at J; junction bases unmatched: 3. Germline CDR1 SGHVS, CDR2 FQNEAQ. CDR3 protein: CASSWGQGSEQFF. CDR3 nucleotides: TGTGCCAGCAGCTGGGGACAGGGGAGTGAGCAGTTCTTC.

This chain connects TRBV29-1 to TRBJ2-3, with 7 bases identical to TRBD1. This CDR3 is built from 12 residues. Germline values: CDR1 SQVTM, CDR2 ANQGSEA. V gave up 7 bases and J gave up 1 base; unmatched junction bases: 2. CDR3 protein: CSAGTGTDTQYF. The CDR3 DNA is TGCAGCGCCGGGACAGGCACAGATACGCAGTATTTT.

This clone was seen more than once but under ten times. The rearrangement links TRBV9 to TRBJ1-5; 12 bases map to TRBD1. Trimming cost V 4 bases and J 7 bases; bases outside gene matches: 3. This CDR3 contains 14 residues. CDR1 is SGDLS and CDR2 is YYNGEE in the germline V gene. The CDR3 protein is CASSLGTGGQPQHF. The DNA of the CDR3 is TGTGCCAGCAGCCTTGGGACAGGGGGCCAGCCCCAGCATTTT.

This clone appeared a single time. The rearrangement links TRBV30 to TRBJ2-3, with 7 bases matching TRBD2. V shed 2 bases and J 5 bases; nucleotides not matched to a gene: 10. Germline V lookup: CDR1 GTSNPN, CDR2 SVGIG (reference sequence). There are 15 residues in the CDR3. CDR3 sequence reads: CAWSSKKAGEDTQYF. The DNA for the CDR3 is TGTGCCTGGAGTTCTAAGAAGGCGGGAGAAGATACGCAGTATTTT.

V usage is TRBV30 and J usage is TRBJ2-7, with 13 bases identical to TRBD2. With V trimmed by 0 bases and J by 5 bases, 7 bases remained unmatched. The CDR3 consists of 16 residues. Germline CDR1 GTSNPN, CDR2 SVGIG (reference sequence). CDR3 nucleotide sequence: TGTGCCTGGAGTGTTTGGACTAGCGGGAGCTGGGACGAGCAGTACTTC. It codes for CAWSVWTSGSWDEQYF.

The chain joins TRBV7-9 to TRBJ2-7; D possibly corresponds to TRBD2 (6 bases). Germline CDR1 is SEHNR and CDR2 is FQNEAQ (reference sequence). CDR3 length equals 15 residues. With 5 bases removed from V and 0 bases from J, the gap between germline ends came to 14 bases. The CDR3 DNA reads as TGTGCCAGCAGCCATGGGGGGAGGAGCTCCTACGAGCAGTACTTC. Its protein product is CASSHGGRSSYEQYF. The complete variable domain, with remaining parts taken from reference TRBV7-9 and TRBJ2-7, reads DTGVSQNPRHKITKRGQNVTFRCDPISEHNRLYWYRQTLGQGPEFLTYFQNEAQLEKSRLLSDRFSAERPKGSFSTLEIQRTEQGDSAMYLCASSHGGRSSYEQYFGPGTRLTVT.

The chain recombines TRBV4-1 with TRBJ2-1, with 9 positions matching TRBD2. Looked up from germline, CDR1 is MGHRA and CDR2 is YSYEKL. J gave up 8 bases and V 0 bases, and 8 bases lay outside the gene matches. The CDR3 totals 16 residues. CDR3 DNA sequence: TGCGCCAGCAGCCAAGATCGGTCTAGCGGGATGGATGAGCAGTTCTTC. This encodes CASSQDRSSGMDEQFF.

This chain uses TRBV25-1 with TRBJ2-2; 8 bases agree with TRBD2. The CDR3 has 16 residues. Trimming removed 5 bases from V and 2 bases from J; junction bases left unmatched: 7. Germline V gene lookup returns CDR1 MGHDK and CDR2 SYGVNS. CDR3 protein: CASSTRTSHNTGELFF. The CDR3 DNA reads as TGTGCCAGCAGTACTCGGACTAGCCATAACACCGGGGAGCTGTTTTTT.

This clone was picked up a small number of times. The chain has TRBV29-1 and TRBJ2-3; D call uncertain. This CDR3 comprises 14 residues. Germline CDR1 reads SQVTM; CDR2 reads ANQGSEA. The germline V and J ends were trimmed by 7 bases and 4 bases, with 18 bases remaining between them. CDR3 amino acids: CSAFRRVRPDTQYF. Here the CDR3 DNA reads TGCAGCGCCTTTCGCCGGGTTCGTCCAGATACGCAGTATTTT.

In its sample, this clone was seen a few times. The chain recombines TRBV29-1 with TRBJ1-2; unclear D gene. The length of the CDR3 is 12 residues. The V end lost 0 bases, the J end lost 8 bases, and 10 bases lay between the germline ends. Germline V gene lookup returns CDR1 SQVTM and CDR2 ANQGSEA. CDR3 nucleotide sequence: TGCAGCGTTGAAGACAACGGGAGCGGCTACACCTTC. The encoded protein is CSVEDNGSGYTF.

This sequence joins TRBV5-1 and TRBJ2-5; the match to TRBD1 covers 7 bases. With 6 bases clipped from V and 2 bases from J, the junction kept 10 bases outside the gene matches. The CDR3 consists of 15 residues. Germline-derived CDR1 and CDR2 are SGHRS and YFSETQ. Here the CDR3 reads CASNPMGTEQETQYF. DNA of the CDR3: TGCGCCAGCAATCCAATGGGGACAGAGCAAGAGACCCAGTACTTC.

This clone was found a few times. The chain employs TRBV5-1 and TRBJ1-5; the D gene is possibly TRBD1 (6 bases). This CDR3 contains 15 residues. Trimming cost V 0 bases and J 6 bases, with 13 bases left between them. Germline CDR1 reads SGHRS; CDR2 reads YFSETQ. CDR3 protein: CASSLASGQFQPQHF. CDR3 nucleotides: TGCGCCAGCAGCTTGGCCTCCGGACAGTTTCAGCCCCAGCATTTT.

This chain joins TRBV5-1 and TRBJ2-7; D is ambiguous. The CDR3 totals 14 residues. V lost 2 bases to trimming and J lost 0 bases, with 9 bases between them. Germline V lookup: CDR1 SGHRS, CDR2 YFSETQ. DNA for the CDR3: TGCGCCAGCAGCTTCCAGTCCAGCTCCTACGAGCAGTACTTC. The encoded protein is CASSFQSSSYEQYF.